The 8 T cell receptor beta chains presented below share a single source sample, sequenced in a study of blood T cell repertoires in COVID-19 (dated by TCRdb to about 2020). The library was obtained by the immunoSEQ multiplex PCR assay. TCRdb carries this immuneACCESS record with in-frame sequences only. Its versions omit some clonotypes, under half of them owing to an unresolved V gene in the studies checked, with the rest unexplained. This sample has fewer than 150,000 clones in its table, and about four fifths of those were observed once. The ten largest clones capture 20% of the sample. Sequencing was carried out using peripheral blood. Receptors originate from a man at least 80 years old with acute or convalescent COVID-19.

The V gene is TRBV5-4, the J gene TRBJ2-5; TRBD1 might be the D (5 bases). V dropped 2 bases and J dropped 9 bases, with 11 bases sitting between them. Germline V gene data show CDR1 as SGHNT and CDR2 as YYREEE (reference sequence). The CDR3 totals 12 residues. CDR3 loop: CASSFQGEAQYF. The CDR3 DNA sequence: TGTGCCAGCAGCTTCCAGGGTGAGGCCCAGTACTTC. Together with reference TRBV5-4 and TRBJ2-5, the CDR3 gives the full variable domain: ETGVTQSPTHLIKTRGQQVTLRCSSQSGHNTVSWYQQALGQGPQFIFQYYREEENGRGNFPPRFSGLQFPNYSSELNVNALELDDSALYLCASSFQGEAQYFGPGTRLLVL.

The chain employs TRBV11-2 and TRBJ1-4; TRBD1 matches at 8 bases. Unmatched junction bases numbered 4, after V lost 5 bases and J lost 2 bases. In germline, CDR1 is SGHAT, CDR2 FQNNGV. The CDR3 is 15 residues long. This CDR3 is CASSPTGVTNEKLFF. CDR3 sequence (DNA): TGTGCCAGCAGCCCGACAGGGGTCACTAATGAAAAACTGTTTTTT.

The rearrangement uses TRBV6-6 and TRBJ1-1; D is perhaps TRBD1 (5 bases). Germline V gene sequence: CDR1 MNHNY, CDR2 SVGAGI (reference sequence). This CDR3 is 13 amino acids long. Trimming took 2 bases from V and 7 from J, leaving 11 bases between them. The DNA of the CDR3 is TGTGCCAGCAGTTACCAGGGACTGCGTGAAGCTTTCTTT. Translated: CASSYQGLREAFF.

The CDR3 loop reads CSVERGQATDTQYF. Written as DNA, the CDR3 is TGCAGCGTTGAACGGGGACAGGCGACAGATACGCAGTATTTT. The rearrangement links TRBV29-1 to TRBJ2-3, with 8 bases matching TRBD1. CDR1 is SQVTM, CDR2 ANQGSEA, per germline. V trimming: 2 bases; J trimming: 3 bases; junction bases outside the gene matches: 4. The length of the CDR3 is 14 residues.

V and J are TRBV30 and TRBJ1-2, with 7 positions matching TRBD1. Germline V gene lookup returns CDR1 GTSNPN and CDR2 SVGIG (reference sequence). V dropped 3 bases and J dropped 6; count of bases not matched to a gene: 4. This CDR3 has 12 amino acids. The CDR3 nucleotides read TGTGCCTGGAGACAGGGGCGGGATGGCTACACCTTC. This translates into CAWRQGRDGYTF. The full variable domain, rest sourced from reference TRBV30 and TRBJ1-2, is SQTIHQWPATLVQPVGSPLSLECTVEGTSNPNLYWYRQAAGRGLQLLFYSVGIGQISSEVPQNLSASRPQDRQFILSSKKLLLSDSGFYLCAWRQGRDGYTFGSGTRLTVV.

V and J are TRBV7-9 and TRBJ2-5; no firm D call. The ends were cut back, 2 bases at V and 5 bases at J, with 3 bases in the middle. The CDR3 has 11 residues. In germline, CDR1 is SEHNR, CDR2 FQNEAQ (reference sequence). CDR3 sequence: CASSLTETQYF. CDR3 nucleotide sequence: TGTGCCAGCAGCTTAACTGAGACCCAGTACTTC.

V and J are TRBV2 and TRBJ2-3; D unresolved. Trimming stripped 6 bases from V and 0 bases from J, with 10 bases between. The CDR3 spans 14 residues. Germline CDR1 SNHLY, CDR2 FYNNEI. This CDR3 reads CASSTTRSTDTQYF. CDR3 DNA: TGTGCCAGCAGCACCACGCGAAGCACAGATACGCAGTATTTT.

The CDR3 DNA reads TGTGCCAGTAGTCCGCGAACCGGAGGGATCTACAATGAGCAGTTCTTC. It specifies CASSPRTGGIYNEQFF. The genes are TRBV19 and TRBJ2-1, with D maybe TRBD2 (6 bases). V lost 5 bases and J lost 3, with 17 bases in between. Per the germline V gene, CDR1 is LNHDA and CDR2 is SQIVND (reference sequence). CDR3 length equals 16 residues.